Listed below are T cell receptor beta chains from one sample, sequenced in a study of PD-1 blockade in classical Hodgkin lymphoma. Some clones are missing from TCRdb's copy, which holds only in-frame ones; the method was immunoSEQ multiplex PCR. The table lists nearly 100,000 clones, over 80% of them singletons. Sequencing was performed on peripheral blood mononuclear cells (PBMCs), taken at baseline. These TCRs come from a human donor with classical Hodgkin lymphoma. Both conserved end residues are part of each CDR3. Each record gives: CDR3 protein, D gene, clone size, J gene, V gene. The D gene is left open where the match is weak. Clone size is stated in some rows and not others, as once, few, many or a class when expanded.

CDR3 protein: CASSLEYYGYTF
D gene: -
clone size: -
J gene: TRBJ1-2
V gene: TRBV7-9

CDR3 protein: CAWSTSGNVGELFF
D gene: TRBD2
clone size: -
J gene: TRBJ2-2
V gene: TRBV30

CDR3 protein: CASSPSGGNTGELFF
D gene: TRBD2
clone size: -
J gene: TRBJ2-2
V gene: TRBV5-1

CDR3 protein: CASSLQQTYGYTF
D gene: -
clone size: -
J gene: TRBJ1-2
V gene: TRBV14

CDR3 protein: CASSFDSNQPQHF
D gene: -
clone size: -
J gene: TRBJ1-5
V gene: TRBV7-2

CDR3 protein: CSAGGLGSYEQYF
D gene: -
clone size: few
J gene: TRBJ2-7
V gene: TRBV29-1

CDR3 protein: CAISESIPGSSGYTF
D gene: -
clone size: -
J gene: TRBJ1-2
V gene: TRBV10-3

CDR3 protein: CASSAGGWETQYF
D gene: TRBD2
clone size: -
J gene: TRBJ2-5
V gene: TRBV19

CDR3 protein: CASSIQGPAGYTF
D gene: -
clone size: many
J gene: TRBJ1-2
V gene: TRBV19

CDR3 protein: CASSEGQLNTEAFF
D gene: -
clone size: -
J gene: TRBJ1-1
V gene: TRBV9

CDR3 protein: CAWSVEASQPQHF
D gene: -
clone size: -
J gene: TRBJ1-5
V gene: TRBV30

CDR3 protein: CASSPRLAGGDTQYF
D gene: TRBD2
clone size: -
J gene: TRBJ2-3
V gene: TRBV7-9

CDR3 protein: CATAKSGRWGYTF
D gene: -
clone size: -
J gene: TRBJ1-2
V gene: TRBV6-6

CDR3 protein: CASSFLGETQYF
D gene: -
clone size: -
J gene: TRBJ2-5
V gene: TRBV7-9

CDR3 protein: CASSSSPPGLDYNEQFF
D gene: TRBD2
clone size: once
J gene: TRBJ2-1
V gene: TRBV27

CDR3 protein: CASSDRQGFSRVNEQFF
D gene: TRBD1
clone size: once
J gene: TRBJ2-1
V gene: TRBV19

CDR3 protein: CASSESGQEAWVYGYTF
D gene: -
clone size: -
J gene: TRBJ1-2
V gene: TRBV2

CDR3 protein: CASSIQATTYEQYF
D gene: -
clone size: -
J gene: TRBJ2-7
V gene: TRBV19

CDR3 protein: CASSPRPDRSIEAFF
D gene: TRBD1
clone size: -
J gene: TRBJ1-1
V gene: TRBV5-4

CDR3 protein: CASSLRGPSYNNEQFF
D gene: TRBD1
clone size: once
J gene: TRBJ2-1
V gene: TRBV7-2

CDR3 protein: CASSTRTGGGYEQYF
D gene: TRBD1
clone size: -
J gene: TRBJ2-7
V gene: TRBV2

CDR3 protein: CASSLQGANYEQYF
D gene: TRBD1
clone size: few
J gene: TRBJ2-7
V gene: TRBV27

CDR3 protein: CASSFGSGSGANVLTF
D gene: TRBD2
clone size: -
J gene: TRBJ2-6
V gene: TRBV5-4

CDR3 protein: CASSRTGTGGYEQYF
D gene: TRBD1
clone size: -
J gene: TRBJ2-7
V gene: TRBV11-2

CDR3 protein: CASSLGAGGTDTQYF
D gene: -
clone size: -
J gene: TRBJ2-3
V gene: TRBV5-4

CDR3 protein: CASSLMAGGFSFF
D gene: -
clone size: -
J gene: TRBJ2-1
V gene: TRBV28

CDR3 protein: CASSLSTGAYNEQFF
D gene: -
clone size: once
J gene: TRBJ2-1
V gene: TRBV5-1

CDR3 protein: CASSILQGAGYGYTF
D gene: TRBD1
clone size: -
J gene: TRBJ1-2
V gene: TRBV19

CDR3 protein: CASSTGPYTEAFF
D gene: -
clone size: -
J gene: TRBJ1-1
V gene: TRBV19

CDR3 protein: CASSRTEAYEQYF
D gene: -
clone size: few
J gene: TRBJ2-7
V gene: TRBV19

CDR3 protein: CASRAQVNTEAFF
D gene: -
clone size: once
J gene: TRBJ1-1
V gene: TRBV2